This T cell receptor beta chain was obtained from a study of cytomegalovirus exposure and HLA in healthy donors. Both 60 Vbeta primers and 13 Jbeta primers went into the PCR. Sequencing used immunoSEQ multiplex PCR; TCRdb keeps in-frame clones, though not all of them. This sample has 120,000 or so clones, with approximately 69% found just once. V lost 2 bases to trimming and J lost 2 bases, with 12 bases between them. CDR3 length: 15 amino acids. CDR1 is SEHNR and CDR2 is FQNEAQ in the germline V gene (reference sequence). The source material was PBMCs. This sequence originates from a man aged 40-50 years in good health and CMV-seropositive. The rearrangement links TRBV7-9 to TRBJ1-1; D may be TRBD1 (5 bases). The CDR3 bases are TGTGCCAGCAGCTTAAGGGGCAGCCTCAACACTGAAGCTTTCTTT. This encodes CASSLRGSLNTEAFF.